This T cell receptor beta chain originates from a study of STAT5B mutations in CD4+ large granular lymphocyte leukemia. Controls came from buffy coats of healthy blood donors. V lost 2 bases and J 1 base, leaving 13 bases between the germline ends. The CDR3 is 15 residues long. The germline V gene encodes CDR1 GTSNPN and CDR2 SVGIG (reference sequence). In the authors' methods: A productive frequency of 2.59 x 10-5 was the lowest detectable. Assay used: immunoSEQ multiplex PCR; TCRdb lists only in-frame clones, some missing. V, J and clone size reflect that table, while D and trimming were determined from the DNA. The sample carries fewer than 30,000 clones, more than 60% recorded once.

The sequencing input was CD4+ T cells from blood buffy coats. The chain employs TRBV30 and TRBJ2-3; D gene uncertain. The sequence was collected from a human donor in good health. For the CDR3, the DNA is TGTGCCTGGAGTACCGGTCCGCTGGGCACAGATACGCAGTATTTT. Amino acid sequence: CAWSTGPLGTDTQYF. The full variable domain, in which reference TRBV30 and TRBJ2-3 provide the parts outside the CDR3, is SQTIHQWPATLVQPVGSPLSLECTVEGTSNPNLYWYRQAAGRGLQLLFYSVGIGQISSEVPQNLSASRPQDRQFILSSKKLLLSDSGFYLCAWSTGPLGTDTQYFGPGTRLTVL.